These 25 T cell receptor beta chains share one sample of origin, sequenced in a study of T cells in Graves' hyperthyroidism and ophthalmopathy. From RNA transcripts, TCR beta CDR3 regions were amplified. HTBI primers were the set used in a first-round RT-PCR of the TCR CDR3. MiXCR, applied by TCRdb to the multiplex PCR reads, yields one record per CDR3 protein. The repertoire has under 700,000 distinct CDR3 sequences, around 17% of them found once; the top ten carry approximately 20%. Source material: blood. These receptors originate from a woman aged 18-35 years with Graves' hyperthyroidism.

This clonotype was recorded at least ten times. The CDR3 loop reads CASSLGLDHNEQFF. In nucleotides, the CDR3 is TGTGCCAGCAGTTTGGGACTAGACCACAATGAGCAGTTCTTC. The chain is built from TRBV27 and TRBJ2-1; 8 nucleotides line up with TRBD2. The CDR3 totals 14 residues. Germline V gene lookup returns CDR1 MNHEY and CDR2 SMNVEV (reference sequence). V lost 3 bases, J lost 5 bases, and 3 bases stayed unmatched.

The chain uses TRBV5-1 and TRBJ2-5; 13 bases line up with TRBD2. Germline V lookup: CDR1 SGHRS, CDR2 YFSETQ. With V trimmed by 0 bases and J by 3 bases, 5 bases remained unmatched. The CDR3 has 17 residues. The CDR3 DNA sequence: TGCGCCAGCAGCTTGGATTTAACTAGCGGGAGGGAAGAGACCCAGTACTTC. This encodes CASSLDLTSGREETQYF.

The chain carries TRBV7-9 and TRBJ2-3; D not resolved. Germline loops: CDR1 SEHNR, CDR2 FQNEAQ (reference sequence). The CDR3 contains 18 residues. Trimming removed 2 bases at V and 0 bases at J, with 18 bases between. Here the CDR3 reads CASSLSSVGGSSTDTQYF. Written as DNA, the CDR3 is TGTGCCAGCAGCTTATCCAGTGTTGGCGGATCTAGCACAGATACGCAGTATTTT.

Worth noting for this clonotype: A much larger clone differs from this one at a single base, so this may be a read error. This chain connects TRBV2 to TRBJ2-7, with TRBD1 matching over 10 bases. CDR1 and CDR2 (germline): SNHLY, FYNNEI. The CDR3 has 14 amino acids. This CDR3 reads CASTEDRGRYERYF. The CDR3 nucleotides are TGTGCCAGCACTGAGGACAGGGGGAGGTACGAGCGGTACTTC.

This clonotype has just a few counts. This chain links TRBV6-1 with TRBJ1-2; D is ambiguous. Germline V gene sequence: CDR1 MNHNS, CDR2 SASEGT. V lost 8 bases, J lost 4 bases, and 8 bases lay in between. The CDR3 totals 11 residues. The CDR3 is CASGRPYGYTF. The DNA of the CDR3 is TGTGCCAGCGGCAGACCCTATGGCTACACCTTC.

This clonotype was counted between two and nine times. The chain carries TRBV19 and TRBJ1-1, with 9 bases that match TRBD1. J lost 1 base, V lost 5 bases, and 5 bases had no gene match. Germline CDR1 and CDR2: LNHDA and SQIVND (reference sequence). This CDR3 region has 15 residues. DNA of the CDR3: TGTGCCAGTAGTTCCCGGACAGGGGCGAACACTGAAGCTTTCTTT. Its protein product is CASSSRTGANTEAFF.

Comments on this clonotype: The junction does not match germline at one end; this may be a read error. The chain carries TRBV6-5 and TRBJ2-1; TRBD2 agrees at 10 bases. Germline CDR1 MNHEY, CDR2 SVGAGI. The length of the CDR3 is 17 residues. CDR3 protein: CVSTPVAGTSDWNEQFF. The DNA of the CDR3 is TGTGTCAGCACCCCTGTGGCCGGGACTAGCGATTGGAATGAGCAGTTCTTC.

CDR3 region: CASSLWLAPSTDTQYF. The CDR3, as DNA: TGTGCCAGCAGCTTATGGCTAGCGCCTAGCACAGATACGCAGTATTTT. This sequence joins TRBV11-1 and TRBJ2-3; weak D call: TRBD2 (6 bases). The CDR3 sequence is 16 residues long. CDR1 SGHAT and CDR2 FQDESV come from the germline V gene (reference sequence). The V gene lost 2 bases and the J gene lost 0 bases, with 12 bases spanning the gap.

This clonotype was counted only a few times. The DNA for the CDR3 is TGCAGTGCTAGATTCGGGACAGGGCAAGAGACCCAGTACTTC. Its protein product is CSARFGTGQETQYF. V is TRBV20-1 and J is TRBJ2-5; 9 bases match TRBD1. V was pared by 2 bases and J by 2 bases, with 3 bases of the junction left unmatched. The CDR3 has 14 residues. Germline V lookup: CDR1 DFQATT, CDR2 SNEGSKA (reference sequence).

This clonotype showed up many times. CDR3 DNA: TGCAGTGCTGGGGTAGCGGGGAGCTCCTACAATGAGCAGTTCTTC. It codes for CSAGVAGSSYNEQFF. This rearrangement joins TRBV20-1 to TRBJ2-1; TRBD2 aligns across 8 bases. The CDR3 runs 15 residues. V trimming: 5 bases; J trimming: 0 bases; junction bases outside the gene matches: 6. CDR1 is DFQATT and CDR2 is SNEGSKA in the germline V gene (reference sequence).

This clonotype was seen many times. The V call is TRBV6-1, the J call TRBJ2-1; 13 bases are shared with TRBD2. With V trimmed by 6 bases and J by 0 bases, 5 bases remained unmatched. This CDR3 contains 17 residues. Per germline, CDR1 MNHNS and CDR2 SASEGT. In nucleotides, the CDR3 is TGTGCCAGCAGACCCGGACTAGCGGGAGTCTCCTACAATGAGCAGTTCTTC. It translates to CASRPGLAGVSYNEQFF.

This clonotype was counted many times. The chain is built from TRBV27 and TRBJ2-2, with TRBD2 matching 15 bases. This CDR3 contains 18 residues. The V segment lost 3 bases and the J segment 4 bases; nucleotides outside the gene matches: 6. Germline-derived CDR1 and CDR2 are MNHEY and SMNVEV (reference sequence). This chain's CDR3 is CASSFGLAGGPVTGELFF. CDR3 sequence (DNA): TGTGCCAGCAGTTTCGGACTAGCGGGAGGGCCGGTCACCGGGGAGCTGTTTTTT.

For this clonotype: Relative to the germline gene, one junction end is altered; a read error may explain this. The rearrangement uses TRBV5-1 and TRBJ1-1, with D unresolved. CDR1 and CDR2 (germline): SGHRS, YFSETQ. The CDR3 covers 12 residues. Here the CDR3 reads CASSLGSSEVFF. CDR3 nucleotide sequence: TGCGCCAGCAGCCTTGGGTCGTCTGAAGTTTTCTTT.

The chain links TRBV24-1 to TRBJ2-2, with 7 bases fitting TRBD2. There are 17 residues in the CDR3. CDR1 and CDR2 from the germline V gene are KGHDR and SFDVKD. The junction had 6 bases not matched to a gene; V was cut back by 3 bases and J by 0 bases. The CDR3 DNA is TGTGCCACCAGTGATGTCTCTAGCGGTCCGAACACCGGGGAGCTGTTTTTT. Its translation: CATSDVSSGPNTGELFF.

This clonotype was counted a few times. The J gene is TRBJ2-7, the V gene TRBV2; D possibly corresponds to TRBD1 (6 bases). Germline V CDR1 and CDR2: SNHLY, FYNNEI. V lost 8 bases and J lost 5, with 13 bases in between. CDR3 length: 12 residues. The CDR3 sequence is CASLAQGNEQYF. CDR3 nucleotides: TGTGCCAGCCTAGCTCAGGGGAACGAGCAGTACTTC.

The chain couples TRBV6-1 to TRBJ2-1; TRBD2 might be the D (6 bases). The CDR3 totals 14 residues. V was pared by 8 bases and J by 9 bases, with 20 bases between. The germline gives CDR1 MNHNS, CDR2 SASEGT. CDR3 DNA: TGTGCCAGCCGAGCGGGCCTTAAGAGGGGTGAGCAGTTCTTC. Translation: CASRAGLKRGEQFF.

This clonotype was counted ten times or more. V usage is TRBV11-1 and J usage is TRBJ1-1; possible D gene TRBD1, 5 bases. V lost 4 bases, J lost 6 bases, and 12 bases lay in between. Germline-derived CDR1 and CDR2 are SGHAT and FQDESV (reference sequence). CDR3 length: 13 residues. This CDR3 is CASSSTAMAEAFF. CDR3 in DNA: TGTGCCAGCAGCTCGACAGCAATGGCTGAAGCTTTCTTT. Full variable domain (outside the CDR3, taken from reference TRBV11-1 and TRBJ1-1): EAEVAQSPRYKITEKSQAVAFWCDPISGHATLYWYRQILGQGPELLVQFQDESVVDDSQLPKDRFSAERLKGVDSTLKIQPAELGDSAMYLCASSSTAMAEAFFGQGTRLTVV.

This sequence joins TRBV19 and TRBJ2-3; D possibly corresponds to TRBD2 (6 bases). Trimming removed 3 bases at V and 4 bases at J, with 14 bases between. The CDR3 covers 15 residues. CDR1 and CDR2 (germline): LNHDA, SQIVND (reference sequence). CDR3 coding DNA: TGTGCCAGTAGTATGGAGGGTAACGGCGCAGATACGCAGTATTTT. This gives the protein CASSMEGNGADTQYF.

The chain has TRBV7-2 and TRBJ2-3; D may be TRBD1 (6 bases). The germline V gene has CDR1 SGHTA and CDR2 FQGNSA. V was clipped by 6 bases and J by 1 base, with 20 bases between them. This CDR3 region has 17 residues. CDR3 protein: CASSDKGVWQGTDTQYF. The DNA for the CDR3 is TGTGCCAGCAGTGACAAGGGGGTATGGCAGGGCACAGATACGCAGTATTTT.

This clonotype has a count of ten or more. The chain's CDR3 is CASSRALRETQYF. The CDR3 nucleotides read TGTGCCAGCAGCCGGGCCCTGCGGGAGACCCAGTACTTC. The chain couples TRBV11-2 to TRBJ2-5; D gene unclear. Trimming left V 5 bases short and J 5 bases short, with 12 bases between. CDR1 and CDR2 from the germline V gene are SGHAT and FQNNGV. The CDR3 totals 13 residues.

As regards this clonotype: A much larger clonotype is one base distant, so this may be a read error. This chain joins TRBV3-1 and TRBJ1-6; D is unclear. The CDR3 loop spans 13 amino acids. Germline assignment: CDR1 LGHDT and CDR2 YNNKEL (reference sequence). CDR3 coding DNA: TGTGCCAGCAACCAAATGGTCAATTCACCCCTCCACTTT. This gives the protein CASNQMVNSPLHF.

The rearrangement links TRBV20-1 to TRBJ1-5; perhaps TRBD1 as D (6 bases). The germline V gene has CDR1 DFQATT and CDR2 SNEGSKA (reference sequence). Trimming cost V 4 bases and J 3 bases, with 10 bases left between them. CDR3 length: 13 residues. The CDR3 DNA follows: TGCAGTGCTATACAGGGTAACAATCAGCCCCAGCATTTT. Protein sequence: CSAIQGNNQPQHF.

This clonotype was seen a handful of times. The gene calls are TRBV6-5 and TRBJ2-3; D gene uncertain. V lost 1 base, J lost 5 bases, and 7 bases lay in between. Germline loops: CDR1 MNHEY, CDR2 SVGAGI. The CDR3 length is 13 residues. CDR3 DNA sequence: TGTGCCAGCAGTTACTTGACTGGAGATACGCAGTATTTT. Translation: CASSYLTGDTQYF.

V usage is TRBV15 and J usage is TRBJ2-3; TRBD2 aligns across 10 bases. In germline, CDR1 is LNHNV, CDR2 YYDKDF (reference sequence). V lost 0 bases, J lost 1 base, and 10 bases stayed unmatched. This CDR3 is 19 amino acids long. DNA of the CDR3: TGTGCCACCAGCAGAGATACGGCTAGCGGGAGACACCGCACAGATACGCAGTATTTT. Amino acids: CATSRDTASGRHRTDTQYF.

This clonotype was seen a handful of times. The chain is built from TRBV5-4 and TRBJ1-1, with D hard to call. CDR3 length: 15 residues. V lost 0 bases to trimming and J lost 0 bases, with 9 bases between them. Germline values: CDR1 SGHNT, CDR2 YYREEE (reference sequence). CDR3 sequence: CASSLAGLMNTEAFF. Written as DNA, the CDR3 is TGTGCCAGCAGCTTGGCAGGCTTAATGAACACTGAAGCTTTCTTT.